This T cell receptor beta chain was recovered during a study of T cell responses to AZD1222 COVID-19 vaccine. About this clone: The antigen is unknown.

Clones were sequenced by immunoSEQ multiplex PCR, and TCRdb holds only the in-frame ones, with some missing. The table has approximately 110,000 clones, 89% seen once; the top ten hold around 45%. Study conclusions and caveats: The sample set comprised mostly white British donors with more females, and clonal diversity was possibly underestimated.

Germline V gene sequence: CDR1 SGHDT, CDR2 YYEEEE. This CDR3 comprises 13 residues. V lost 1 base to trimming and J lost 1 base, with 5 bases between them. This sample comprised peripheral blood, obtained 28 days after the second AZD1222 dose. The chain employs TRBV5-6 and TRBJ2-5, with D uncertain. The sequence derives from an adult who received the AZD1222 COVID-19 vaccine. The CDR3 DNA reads TGTGCCAGCAGCTTGCTGGGCCAAGAGACCCAGTACTTC. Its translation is CASSLLGQETQYF.